The clone carrying this T cell receptor beta chain has a handful of counts. Its antigen is undetermined. These data originate in a study of T-cell reconstitution after alpha-beta-depleted transplantation in children. Using unique molecular identifiers, the investigators prepared the TCRbeta library. MiXCR, applied by TCRdb to the PCR reads, yields one record per CDR3 protein. The sample consists of about 600,000 distinct CDR3 sequences, around 13% of them appearing once. The CDR3 has 15 amino acids. After removal of 6 bases from V and 3 bases from J, the junction contained 9 bases not matched to a gene. In germline, CDR1 is SQVTM, CDR2 ANQGSEA. Study-wide results and limits: Roughly two months post-transplant, alpha-beta T cells reportedly originated from several hundred graft clones that had expanded. By one year post-transplant, T-cell counts and diversity largely arose from T cells that were newly produced. Surviving recipient T cells and thymic progenitors accounted for the high day-60 TCRbeta diversity observed in some patients.

The clonotype originates from a male patient between 5 and 17 years old who had a stem cell transplant for acute myeloid leukemia, so the T cells may come from the graft donor. The chain couples TRBV29-1 to TRBJ2-3, with 10 bases aligning to TRBD1. The sequencing here drew on PBMCs, mostly from graft donor cells, taken 360 days after TCRalphabeta/CD19-depleted stem cell transplant. CDR3 DNA: TGCAGCGTCCAAACCGGGACAGGGGCAACAGATACGCAGTATTTT. It specifies CSVQTGTGATDTQYF.